The 24 T cell receptor beta chains given below trace back to one sample, sequenced in a study of blood T cell repertoires in COVID-19. Libraries were prepared by immunoSEQ multiplex PCR; TCRdb keeps only in-frame clonotypes and omits some of them. The sample records 500,000 or so clones, 87% being singletons. Source material: PBMCs or T cells enriched from blood (not recorded which). These receptors came from a woman aged 18-30 years who had recovered from COVID-19.

V and J are TRBV18 and TRBJ1-6, with 9 positions matching TRBD1. CDR1 and CDR2 from the germline V gene are KGHSH and LQKENI. This CDR3 contains 15 residues. The V segment lost 5 bases and the J segment 8 bases; nucleotides outside the gene matches: 7. CDR3 in DNA: TGTGCCAGCTCAGCGGTACAGGGGGCCGATTCACCCCTCCACTTT. As protein: CASSAVQGADSPLHF.

The chain recombines TRBV2 with TRBJ2-3; D is unclear. The CDR3 is made up of 15 amino acids. Germline V CDR1 and CDR2: SNHLY, FYNNEI. V was pared by 4 bases and J by 2 bases, with 13 bases between. Here the CDR3 DNA reads TGTGCCAGCAGTGGTGGCGGCCTCCTCACAGATACGCAGTATTTT. Encoded protein: CASSGGGLLTDTQYF. Based on the CDR3 plus reference TRBV2 and TRBJ2-3, the full variable domain is EPEVTQTPSHQVTQMGQEVILRCVPISNHLYFYWYRQILGQKVEFLVSFYNNEISEKSEIFDDQFSVERPDGSNFTLKIRSTKLEDSAMYFCASSGGGLLTDTQYFGPGTRLTVL.

This CDR3 reads CASSLAAGGLNTEAFF. DNA for the CDR3: TGCGCCAGCAGCTTGGCCGCGGGAGGTCTGAACACTGAAGCTTTCTTT. This chain joins TRBV5-1 and TRBJ1-1; D not resolved. Germline assignment: CDR1 SGHRS and CDR2 YFSETQ. This CDR3 region has 16 residues. V was pared by 0 bases and J by 0 bases, with 12 bases between. Looking up the rest from reference TRBV5-1 and TRBJ1-1 gives the full variable domain: KAGVTQTPRYLIKTRGQQVTLSCSPISGHRSVSWYQQTPGQGLQFLFEYFSETQRNKGNFPGRFSGRQFSNSRSEMNVSTLELGDSALYLCASSLAAGGLNTEAFFGQGTRLTVV.

The V call is TRBV18, the J call TRBJ1-4; D not resolved. Trimming stripped 5 bases from V and 8 bases from J, with 12 bases between. The CDR3 contains 13 residues. Germline CDR1 reads KGHSH; CDR2 reads LQKENI. CDR3 nucleotide sequence: TGTGCCAGCTCAATTGGGCTTAAGGAAAAACTGTTTTTT. Its protein is CASSIGLKEKLFF.

The J gene is TRBJ1-2, the V gene TRBV2, with D perhaps TRBD1 (6 bases). This CDR3 is built from 13 residues. Trimming left V 1 base short and J 9 bases short, with 12 bases between. CDR1 is SNHLY and CDR2 is FYNNEI in the germline V gene. CDR3 in amino acids: CASSEEGVVSYTF. The CDR3 DNA reads TGTGCCAGCAGTGAAGAGGGGGTTGTGAGCTACACCTTC.

The chain carries TRBV5-5 and TRBJ1-2; D is unclear. The V and J ends lost 0 bases and 4 bases respectively, with 10 bases between them. CDR3 size: 14 residues. Per the germline V gene, CDR1 is SGHKS and CDR2 is YYEKEE (reference sequence). CDR3 DNA: TGTGCCAGCAGCTTGGTTTCCCCCCTCTATGGCTACACCTTC. This codes for CASSLVSPLYGYTF.

This sequence joins TRBV2 and TRBJ1-2; a weak D match, TRBD1 (5 bases). The V end was cut by 5 bases, the J end by 3 bases, with 13 bases between. The germline gives CDR1 SNHLY, CDR2 FYNNEI. This CDR3 spans 14 amino acids. Written as DNA, the CDR3 is TGTGCCAGCAGTTTGACCCGGGGGGACTATGGCTACACCTTC. It specifies CASSLTRGDYGYTF.

J is TRBJ1-2 and V is TRBV6-6; 8 bases match TRBD1. This CDR3 comprises 12 residues. With V trimmed by 5 bases and J by 10 bases, 6 bases remained unmatched. Germline V CDR1 and CDR2: MNHNY, SVGAGI (reference sequence). DNA of the CDR3: TGTGCCAGCAGTCGGGACAGGTTTAACTACACCTTC. Amino acid sequence: CASSRDRFNYTF.

CDR3 protein: CASSDRSGSYEQYF. The CDR3 DNA reads TGTGCCAGCAGTGACAGGTCAGGTAGCTACGAGCAGTACTTC. V usage is TRBV2 and J usage is TRBJ2-7; no definite D call. Germline CDR1 reads SNHLY; CDR2 reads FYNNEI. V was cut by 3 bases and J by 3 bases, with 12 bases left in between. CDR3 size: 14 residues. Complete variable domain (other parts from reference TRBV2 and TRBJ2-7): EPEVTQTPSHQVTQMGQEVILRCVPISNHLYFYWYRQILGQKVEFLVSFYNNEISEKSEIFDDQFSVERPDGSNFTLKIRSTKLEDSAMYFCASSDRSGSYEQYFGPGTRLTVT.

This clone has more than one count but fewer than ten. This chain connects TRBV7-2 to TRBJ1-5, with 9 bases identical to TRBD1. The length of the CDR3 is 15 residues. CDR1 and CDR2 (germline): SGHTA, FQGNSA. The junction had 5 bases not matched to a gene; V was cut back by 5 bases and J by 3 bases. The CDR3 is CASSPGQGTNQPQHF. CDR3 sequence (DNA): TGTGCCAGCAGCCCAGGACAGGGGACCAATCAGCCCCAGCATTTT.

The count of this clone is one. The V and J genes are TRBV4-2 and TRBJ2-7; possibly TRBD2 for D (6 bases). This CDR3 is 13 amino acids long. CDR1 LGHNA and CDR2 YNFKEQ come from the germline V gene. V gave up 0 bases and J gave up 5 bases, with 8 bases separating them. In DNA form, the CDR3 reads TGTGCCAGCAGCCAAGAGACGGGGGACGAGCAGTACTTC. It translates to CASSQETGDEQYF.

DNA of the CDR3: TGTGCCAGCAGCTCCCTACGGATAGCGGAAGAGACCCAGTACTTC. Amino acids: CASSSLRIAEETQYF. The chain couples TRBV7-9 to TRBJ2-5, with D possibly being TRBD2 (6 bases). Trimming stripped 4 bases from V and 3 bases from J, with 15 bases between. The CDR3 runs 15 residues. CDR1 SEHNR and CDR2 FQNEAQ come from the germline V gene (reference sequence).

V is TRBV2 and J is TRBJ2-7; 10 bases line up with TRBD1. The J segment lost 5 bases and the V segment lost 3 bases, leaving 7 bases of the junction unmatched. This CDR3 is 15 amino acids long. Germline loops: CDR1 SNHLY, CDR2 FYNNEI. The CDR3 here is CASSDWDRGFNEQYF. CDR3 in DNA: TGTGCCAGCAGTGACTGGGACAGGGGATTCAACGAGCAGTACTTC.

The chain has TRBV10-1 and TRBJ1-1; D is unresolved. CDR3 size: 13 residues. Germline V CDR1 and CDR2: WNHNN, SYGVQD (reference sequence). The ends were cut back, 0 bases at V and 7 bases at J, with 9 bases in the middle. The DNA of the CDR3 is TGCGCCAGCAGTGAGTCAAGGTCGGGTGAAGCTTTCTTT. Translation: CASSESRSGEAFF.

V and J are TRBV4-1 and TRBJ1-5; tentative D call: TRBD1 (5 bases). Trimming left V 3 bases short and J 9 bases short, with 15 bases between. CDR1 and CDR2 (germline): MGHRA, YSYEKL. CDR3 length: 14 amino acids. CDR3 nucleotides: TGCGCCAGCAGCCAGAGGGACTCAGGACGGCCCCAGCATTTT. Its protein is CASSQRDSGRPQHF.

The chain has TRBV30 and TRBJ1-4, with D maybe TRBD1 (6 bases). V was trimmed by 2 bases and J by 2 bases, leaving 21 bases between them. Germline V gene sequence: CDR1 GTSNPN, CDR2 SVGIG (reference sequence). The CDR3 runs 18 residues. The CDR3 DNA follows: TGTGCCTGGAGTCTGACTTCAGCAGGGGCCGCGACTAATGAAAAACTGTTTTTT. It specifies CAWSLTSAGAATNEKLFF.

This chain links TRBV7-8 with TRBJ2-2; possible D gene TRBD1, 5 bases. The CDR3 extends over 17 amino acids. V dropped 1 base and J dropped 0 bases, with 12 bases sitting between them. Per germline, CDR1 SGHVS and CDR2 FQNEAQ. This CDR3 is CASSLGSQGTNTGELFF. Here the CDR3 DNA reads TGTGCCAGCAGCTTAGGATCTCAGGGAACGAACACCGGGGAGCTGTTTTTT.

The genes are TRBV30 and TRBJ2-6; TRBD1 matches at 7 bases. J lost 0 bases, V lost 6 bases, and 8 bases had no gene match. This CDR3 is 16 amino acids long. The germline CDR1 and CDR2 sequences are GTSNPN and SVGIG (reference sequence). The CDR3 here is CACKGGSGSGANVLTF. For the CDR3, the DNA is TGTGCCTGTAAAGGGGGCTCAGGCTCTGGGGCCAACGTCCTGACTTTC. The full variable domain, completed using reference TRBV30 and TRBJ2-6, is SQTIHQWPATLVQPVGSPLSLECTVEGTSNPNLYWYRQAAGRGLQLLFYSVGIGQISSEVPQNLSASRPQDRQFILSSKKLLLSDSGFYLCACKGGSGSGANVLTFGAGSRLTVL.

Concerning this clone: Other DNA sequences in the sample encode the same CDR3. V and J are TRBV7-9 and TRBJ2-6; a possible D gene is TRBD1 (6 bases). From germline, CDR1 is SEHNR and CDR2 FQNEAQ (reference sequence). The CDR3 is 15 amino acids. Trimming took off 5 bases at V and 1 base at J, with 9 bases between the two ends. The CDR3 protein is CASSLTGSGANVLTF. CDR3 in DNA: TGTGCCAGCAGCCTAACAGGGTCTGGGGCCAACGTCCTGACTTTC.

This chain connects TRBV10-3 to TRBJ1-1; D perhaps matches TRBD1 (6 bases). CDR3 size: 14 residues. V was pared by 4 bases and J by 2 bases, with 11 bases between. The germline V gene encodes CDR1 ENHRY and CDR2 SYGVKD. In DNA form, the CDR3 reads TGTGCCATCAGTGCGGAAGGGGGTAACACTGAAGCTTTCTTT. This codes for CAISAEGGNTEAFF.

A word on this clone: One end of the junction fails to match germline, which may point to a read error. The chain is built from TRBV29-1 and TRBJ1-2, with TRBD1 as a possible D gene (6 bases). Germline V lookup: CDR1 SQVTM, CDR2 ANQGSEA. The CDR3 is 11 amino acids. In nucleotides, the CDR3 is TGCAGCGCCGGACAGAACTCTGGCTACACCTTC. The encoded protein is CSAGQNSGYTF. The full variable domain, rest sourced from reference TRBV29-1 and TRBJ1-2, is SAVISQKPSRDICQRGTSLTIQCQVDSQVTMMFWYRQQPGQSLTLIATANQGSEATYESGFVIDKFPISRPNLTFSTLTVSNMSPEDSSIYLCSAGQNSGYTFGSGTRLTVV.

In this sample, this clone turned up once. The chain recombines TRBV7-2 with TRBJ2-7; D not certain. Germline CDR1 reads SGHTA; CDR2 reads FQGNSA. The V gene lost 6 bases and the J gene lost 1 base, with 10 bases spanning the gap. The CDR3 extends over 13 amino acids. The CDR3 here is CASRPGSSYEQYF. CDR3 in DNA: TGTGCCAGCAGGCCAGGTTCTTCCTACGAGCAGTACTTC.

The chain uses TRBV19 and TRBJ2-7, with D hard to call. The CDR3 spans 13 residues. V was shortened by 1 base and J by 5 bases, with 9 bases between the two germline ends. CDR1 and CDR2 from the germline V gene are LNHDA and SQIVND (reference sequence). The CDR3 DNA is TGTGCCAGTAGTATAGGAGCCCTCGACGAGCAGTACTTC. It is translated as CASSIGALDEQYF.

This rearrangement joins TRBV6-5 to TRBJ1-5, with TRBD1 matching 7 bases. Germline V CDR1 and CDR2: MNHEY, SVGAGI. Trimming at V came to 2 bases and at J to 5 bases, leaving 3 bases not matched to a gene. The CDR3 totals 14 residues. The CDR3 spells CASSYGQGDQPQHF. The CDR3 bases are TGTGCCAGCAGTTACGGGCAGGGGGATCAGCCCCAGCATTTT.